These T cell receptor beta chains were read from a single sample in a study of CD8+ T cells in alopecia areata. Sequenced by immunoSEQ multiplex PCR; TCRdb stores in-frame clones only, minus some. The sample shows 110,000 or so clones, approximately 60% of them seen only once. The sample comprised CD4+ T cells sorted from blood. The receptors derive from a human donor in good health. Each CDR3 is given with its conserved first and last residue. The order of the fields is clone size, J gene, V gene, D gene, CDR3 DNA, CDR3 protein. A D gene is named only where the DNA matches it firmly. The size entry is marked missing in some rows and otherwise reads once, few, many or a size class.

size: .; J: TRBJ2-1; V: TRBV4-1; D: .; DNA: TGCGCCAGCAGCCAAGGAACGGGGGCCGACAACCTCTACAATGAGCAGTTCTTC; CDR3: CASSQGTGADNLYNEQFF
size: few; J: TRBJ2-1; V: TRBV27; D: .; DNA: TGTGCCAGCAGTCCATCAGATGGCTTAGAGCAGTTCTTC; CDR3: CASSPSDGLEQFF
size: many; J: TRBJ1-6; V: TRBV6-5; D: .; DNA: TGTGCCAGCAGTTACTCAGGGGGGGGAAATTCACCCCTCCACTTT; CDR3: CASSYSGGGNSPLHF
size: .; J: TRBJ2-5; V: TRBV6-1; D: TRBD1; DNA: TGTGCCAGCAGTGACAGGGGGCTGGGGGAGACCCAGTACTTC; CDR3: CASSDRGLGETQYF
size: .; J: TRBJ2-5; V: TRBV11-2; D: .; DNA: TGTGCCAGCAGCTTAGACTTCCCGGGTGGGGGTAGGGAGACCCAGTACTTC; CDR3: CASSLDFPGGGRETQYF
size: .; J: TRBJ1-2; V: TRBV4-1; D: .; DNA: TGCGCCAGCAGCCAAGATCGGGCAACAGCCTCTGTCAACTATGGCTACACCTTC; CDR3: CASSQDRATASVNYGYTF
size: .; J: TRBJ2-6; V: TRBV30; D: .; DNA: TGTGCCCTAGAGGGGAACTCTGGGGCCAACGTCCTGACTTTC; CDR3: CALEGNSGANVLTF
size: .; J: TRBJ2-6; V: TRBV2; D: TRBD1; DNA: TGTGCCAGCAGCAAGGGACAGGGGCACACTGGGGCCAACGTCCTGACTTTC; CDR3: CASSKGQGHTGANVLTF
size: .; J: TRBJ2-5; V: TRBV7-6; D: .; DNA: TGTGCCAGCAGCTTAGATATTCGGGAGACCCAGTACTTC; CDR3: CASSLDIRETQYF
size: .; J: TRBJ1-2; V: TRBV29-1; D: .; DNA: TGCAGCGTTGAGGTGGCCCTCTATGGCTACACCTTC; CDR3: CSVEVALYGYTF
size: .; J: TRBJ2-3; V: TRBV29-1; D: TRBD2; DNA: TGCAGCGTCGTAAATCTCCGCGGGGGACATACGCAGTATTTT; CDR3: CSVVNLRGGHTQYF
size: few; J: TRBJ1-5; V: TRBV29-1; D: .; DNA: TGCAGCGTTGGGGATGGCAATCAGCCCCAGCATTTT; CDR3: CSVGDGNQPQHF
size: .; J: TRBJ2-3; V: TRBV27; D: .; DNA: TGTGCCAGCAGTTCGACCCCACTACGGGCAGGTAGCACAGATACGCAGTATTTT; CDR3: CASSSTPLRAGSTDTQYF
size: .; J: TRBJ1-5; V: TRBV30; D: TRBD1; DNA: TGTGCCTGGAGTGTGGGGGGGGACAGCCAGCCCCAGCATTTT; CDR3: CAWSVGGDSQPQHF
size: .; J: TRBJ2-3; V: TRBV5-4; D: TRBD2; DNA: TGTGCCAGCAGCTTAACTAGCGGGGCGAATACGCAGTATTTT; CDR3: CASSLTSGANTQYF
size: .; J: TRBJ1-5; V: TRBV30; D: .; DNA: TGTGCCTGGACCCCTTGGCAGGGGTCGGGGCAGCCCCAGCATTTT; CDR3: CAWTPWQGSGQPQHF
size: few; J: TRBJ2-3; V: TRBV11-2; D: TRBD2; DNA: TGTGCCAGCCGTGTAAGCGGGGGCCGAGGAGATACGCAGTATTTT; CDR3: CASRVSGGRGDTQYF
size: .; J: TRBJ1-4; V: TRBV6-5; D: .; DNA: TGTGCCAGCAGTTGGGGCAGGACTAATGAAAAACTGTTTTTT; CDR3: CASSWGRTNEKLFF
size: .; J: TRBJ1-2; V: TRBV30; D: .; DNA: TGTGCCGGATCCGGGGATAAGAACTATGGCTACACCTTC; CDR3: CAGSGDKNYGYTF
size: .; J: TRBJ2-3; V: TRBV30; D: .; DNA: TGTGCCTGGAGTCAGGGTCGCACAGATACGCAGTATTTT; CDR3: CAWSQGRTDTQYF
size: .; J: TRBJ2-5; V: TRBV30; D: .; DNA: TGTGCCTGGAGCGCTAAGGAGACCCAGTACTTC; CDR3: CAWSAKETQYF
size: .; J: TRBJ1-5; V: TRBV30; D: .; DNA: TGTGCCTGGGGGGCGGGCTATCAGCCCCAGCATTTT; CDR3: CAWGAGYQPQHF
size: once; J: TRBJ1-2; V: TRBV6-5; D: TRBD1; DNA: TGTGCCAGCAGCCGGACAGGGACCGGCGGCTATGGCTACACCTTC; CDR3: CASSRTGTGGYGYTF
size: .; J: TRBJ1-1; V: TRBV5-1; D: .; DNA: TGCGCCAGCAGGGCTGGGACCTCCGAAAGCACTGAAGCTTTCTTT; CDR3: CASRAGTSESTEAFF
size: .; J: TRBJ2-7; V: TRBV5-6; D: .; DNA: TGTGCCAGCAGCTTTGCAGGGGTCCACGAGCAGTACTTC; CDR3: CASSFAGVHEQYF
size: .; J: TRBJ1-2; V: TRBV6-6; D: .; DNA: TGTGCCAGCAGGGGCGCGGCTCTCAACTATGGCTACACCTTC; CDR3: CASRGAALNYGYTF
size: few; J: TRBJ2-3; V: TRBV7-9; D: TRBD2; DNA: TGTGCCAGCAGCTCACTAGCGGGGCGAGCAGATACGCAGTATTTT; CDR3: CASSSLAGRADTQYF
size: few; J: TRBJ2-5; V: TRBV29-1; D: .; DNA: TGCAGCGTCGAAAGGACAAGCCAAGAGACCCAGTACTTC; CDR3: CSVERTSQETQYF
size: .; J: TRBJ2-7; V: TRBV5-6; D: .; DNA: TGTGCCAGCAGCTTGGGGGACATGATCTACGAGCAGTACTTC; CDR3: CASSLGDMIYEQYF
size: .; J: TRBJ2-7; V: TRBV15; D: TRBD2; DNA: TGTGCCACCAGCAGAGATAGGAGCGGGGGACGCTACGAGCAGTACTTC; CDR3: CATSRDRSGGRYEQYF
size: few; J: TRBJ1-5; V: TRBV28; D: .; DNA: TGTGCCAGCAGTTCATACGGAGGGAAGCAGCCCCAGCATTTT; CDR3: CASSSYGGKQPQHF
size: .; J: TRBJ1-2; V: TRBV5-6; D: .; DNA: TGTGCCAGCAGCTTGGGGGGCTTTGGCTACACCTTC; CDR3: CASSLGGFGYTF
size: .; J: TRBJ1-2; V: TRBV5-4; D: TRBD1; DNA: TGTGCCAGCAGCTCGGACAGGGGATTGGATGGCTACACCTTC; CDR3: CASSSDRGLDGYTF
size: .; J: TRBJ2-2; V: TRBV5-1; D: TRBD2; DNA: TGCGCCAGCAGCTTGAGGACTAGCACCGGGGAGCTGTTTTTT; CDR3: CASSLRTSTGELFF
size: .; J: TRBJ1-2; V: TRBV6-5; D: .; DNA: TGTGCCAGCACCTCCGGCACCGGCTACACCTTC; CDR3: CASTSGTGYTF
size: .; J: TRBJ1-1; V: TRBV27; D: TRBD1; DNA: TGTGCCAGCAGTTTCATCAGGGGGTCCACTGAAGCTTTCTTT; CDR3: CASSFIRGSTEAFF
size: .; J: TRBJ1-1; V: TRBV25-1; D: .; DNA: TGTGCCAGCAGTGTCCTCGGCGGGTCTACTGAAGCTTTCTTT; CDR3: CASSVLGGSTEAFF
size: .; J: TRBJ2-1; V: TRBV6-1; D: .; DNA: TGTGCCAGTATCATGGCGGGGAATACTGGGGATGAGCAGTTCTTC; CDR3: CASIMAGNTGDEQFF
size: .; J: TRBJ2-3; V: TRBV5-1; D: .; DNA: TGCGCCAGCAGCTTCGGAGCAGCCACAGATACGCAGTATTTT; CDR3: CASSFGAATDTQYF
size: few; J: TRBJ2-7; V: TRBV12-5; D: .; DNA: TGTGCTAGTGGTTTTAGGGACGAGCAGTACTTC; CDR3: CASGFRDEQYF
size: .; J: TRBJ2-3; V: TRBV23-1; D: .; DNA: TGCGCCAGCAGTCACACGAACGGAACAGATACGCAGTATTTT; CDR3: CASSHTNGTDTQYF
size: .; J: TRBJ2-7; V: TRBV29-1; D: .; DNA: TGCAGCGTTGTTTCAGTCAGGGGTAGCAACGAGCAGTACTTC; CDR3: CSVVSVRGSNEQYF